The rows below give T cell receptor beta chains drawn from one sample of a study of PD-1 blockade in classical Hodgkin lymphoma. Assay: immunoSEQ multiplex PCR; the TCRdb copy retains only in-frame clones and omits some. The sample lists some 100,000 clones; 80% to 90% were seen once. The sample here was peripheral blood mononuclear cells (PBMCs), taken before the second cycle of nivolumab. These TCRs come from a human donor with classical Hodgkin lymphoma. Each CDR3 is given with its conserved first and last residue. Fields, in order: D gene, V gene, J gene, CDR3 protein, CDR3 DNA. A D gene is named only where the DNA matches it firmly.

d_call: NA
v_call: TRBV29-1
j_call: TRBJ2-5
cdr3_aa: CSVGSRNQETQYF
cdr3_nt: TGCAGCGTTGGGTCCCGGAACCAAGAGACCCAGTACTTC

d_call: TRBD1
v_call: TRBV7-2
j_call: TRBJ1-5
cdr3_aa: CASRETGGNQPQHF
cdr3_nt: TGTGCCAGCAGGGAAACAGGGGGGAATCAGCCCCAGCATTTT

d_call: NA
v_call: TRBV28
j_call: TRBJ2-7
cdr3_aa: CASSEPGSSYEQYF
cdr3_nt: TGTGCCAGCAGTGAACCGGGAAGCTCCTACGAGCAGTACTTC

d_call: TRBD1
v_call: TRBV28
j_call: TRBJ1-5
cdr3_aa: CASSSPDRGMSFGSQHF
cdr3_nt: TGTGCCAGCAGTTCCCCCGACAGGGGAATGAGTTTTGGGTCCCAGCATTTT

d_call: NA
v_call: TRBV12-5
j_call: TRBJ1-1
cdr3_aa: CASGSLMNTEAFF
cdr3_nt: TGTGCTAGTGGTTCGTTAATGAACACTGAAGCTTTCTTT

d_call: NA
v_call: TRBV4-3
j_call: TRBJ2-4
cdr3_aa: CASSQDSGNKNIQYF
cdr3_nt: TGCGCCAGCAGCCAAGATTCAGGGAACAAAAACATTCAGTACTTC

d_call: TRBD2
v_call: TRBV4-1
j_call: TRBJ2-3
cdr3_aa: CASSRGGTSGRTDTQYF
cdr3_nt: TGCGCCAGCAGCCGAGGCGGGACTAGCGGGCGCACAGATACGCAGTATTTT

d_call: NA
v_call: TRBV6-5
j_call: TRBJ1-2
cdr3_aa: CASSYDRGRYGYTF
cdr3_nt: TGTGCCAGCAGTTACGACCGAGGTCGATATGGCTACACCTTC

d_call: NA
v_call: TRBV30
j_call: TRBJ1-6
cdr3_aa: CAWWHLGDSPLHF
cdr3_nt: TGTGCCTGGTGGCACTTGGGGGATTCACCCCTCCACTTT

d_call: NA
v_call: TRBV27
j_call: TRBJ2-5
cdr3_aa: CASSISGNHRETQYF
cdr3_nt: TGTGCCAGCAGTATATCAGGGAACCACAGGGAGACCCAGTACTTC

d_call: NA
v_call: TRBV19
j_call: TRBJ2-7
cdr3_aa: CASSNDREGEQYF
cdr3_nt: TGTGCCAGTAGTAACGACAGGGAGGGCGAGCAGTACTTC

d_call: NA
v_call: TRBV30
j_call: TRBJ1-2
cdr3_aa: CAWTGGFVYTF
cdr3_nt: TGTGCCTGGACTGGTGGTTTTGTCTACACCTTC

d_call: NA
v_call: TRBV19
j_call: TRBJ2-3
cdr3_aa: CASSQTSTDTQYF
cdr3_nt: TGTGCCAGTAGTCAGACTAGCACAGATACGCAGTATTTT

d_call: TRBD1
v_call: TRBV10-3
j_call: TRBJ1-4
cdr3_aa: CATAPTGVLEKLFF
cdr3_nt: TGTGCCACCGCTCCGACAGGGGTATTGGAAAAACTGTTTTTT

d_call: TRBD1
v_call: TRBV5-1
j_call: TRBJ1-4
cdr3_aa: CASSYGTGFEKLFF
cdr3_nt: TGCGCCAGCAGCTACGGGACAGGGTTCGAAAAACTGTTTTTT